These 26 T cell receptor beta chains were sequenced from one sample in a study of cytomegalovirus exposure and HLA in healthy donors. The PCR contained 60 Vbeta and 13 Jbeta primers. Profiling relied on immunoSEQ multiplex PCR, and the TCRdb table lists in-frame clones only, not all of them. The table lists some 150,000 clones, 70% to 85% of them singletons, with approximately 2% in the top ten. Input material: PBMCs. The receptors here all came from a woman between 40 and 50 years old in good health and CMV-seronegative.

As concerns this clone: A read error may account for a junction end that differs from germline. J is TRBJ2-7 and V is TRBV15, with 13 bases matching TRBD2. The V gene's germline CDR1 is LNHNV and CDR2 YYDKDF (reference sequence). The CDR3 runs 16 residues. CDR3 in amino acids: CTTSILRTSGSYEQYF. The CDR3 bases are TGTACCACCAGCATCCTCCGGACTAGCGGGAGCTACGAGCAGTACTTC.

This chain uses TRBV19 with TRBJ1-4; TRBD1 matches at 10 bases. Germline loops: CDR1 LNHDA, CDR2 SQIVND (reference sequence). The CDR3 loop spans 13 amino acids. V lost 5 bases and J lost 17; bases outside the gene matches: 11. The CDR3 reads CASSAPGQGMSFF. CDR3 DNA: TGTGCCAGTAGTGCGCCGGGACAGGGGATGTCTTTTTTT.

The chain links TRBV28 to TRBJ2-3, with D possibly matching TRBD2 (5 bases). Germline V gene lookup returns CDR1 MDHEN and CDR2 SYDVKM. Trimming left V 5 bases short and J 2 bases short, with 11 bases between. There are 14 residues in the CDR3. The CDR3 DNA is TGTGCCAGCAGTAACATGGGAGACACAGATACGCAGTATTTT. As protein: CASSNMGDTDTQYF.

The CDR3 DNA sequence: TGTGCCAGTTCTCGGGGACACAGTAGTATCTACGAGCAGTACTTC. This translates into CASSRGHSSIYEQYF. The chain combines TRBV19 with TRBJ2-7; TRBD1 might be the D (6 bases). This CDR3 contains 15 residues. Germline V gives CDR1 LNHDA, CDR2 SQIVND (reference sequence). With 8 bases removed from V and 3 bases from J, the gap between germline ends came to 20 bases.

V usage is TRBV19 and J usage is TRBJ2-3, with D hard to call. Trimming cost V 10 bases and J 6 bases, with 14 bases left between them. Germline V gene sequence: CDR1 LNHDA, CDR2 SQIVND (reference sequence). The CDR3 runs 12 residues. In DNA form, the CDR3 reads TGTGCCACCTCGTACGTGAGCGATACGCAGTATTTT. This sequence encodes CATSYVSDTQYF.

This chain connects TRBV5-1 to TRBJ2-3; TRBD2 might be the D (8 bases). This CDR3 has 15 amino acids. In germline, CDR1 is SGHRS, CDR2 YFSETQ. V lost 4 bases, J lost 3 bases, and 15 bases lay in between. The CDR3 reads CASSPGGGRTDTQYF. The CDR3 coding sequence is TGCGCCAGCAGCCCGGGAGGGGGCAGGACAGATACGCAGTATTTT.

The chain links TRBV9 to TRBJ2-7; TRBD2 agrees at 7 bases. CDR1 SGDLS and CDR2 YYNGEE come from the germline V gene. The V and J ends lost 0 bases and 2 bases, in that order; junction bases with no gene match: 5. CDR3 length: 15 residues. The CDR3 DNA reads as TGTGCCAGCAGCGTAGGCTTCGGGGGGACCTACGAGCAGTACTTC. This gives the protein CASSVGFGGTYEQYF.

The rearrangement links TRBV2 to TRBJ1-6; D remains ambiguous. Trimming removed 6 bases at V and 9 bases at J, with 15 bases between. CDR1 is SNHLY and CDR2 is FYNNEI in the germline V gene. The CDR3 loop spans 14 amino acids. CDR3 sequence (DNA): TGTGCCAGCAGAACCACATCAGATCCTTCACCCCTCCACTTT. The encoded protein is CASRTTSDPSPLHF.

The chain combines TRBV5-6 with TRBJ2-7; TRBD2 matches 7 bases. This CDR3 has 15 residues. J lost 0 bases, V lost 6 bases, and 9 bases had no gene match. Germline CDR1 is SGHDT and CDR2 is YYEEEE. The CDR3 DNA sequence: TGTGCCAGCACCATAGCGGGTTGGAGCTCCTACGAGCAGTACTTC. This sequence encodes CASTIAGWSSYEQYF.

The V call is TRBV27, the J call TRBJ1-1, with D perhaps matching TRBD1 (5 bases). From germline, CDR1 is MNHEY and CDR2 SMNVEV (reference sequence). Trimming shortened V by 5 bases and J by 4 bases, and 14 bases separated the two germline ends. The CDR3 contains 14 residues. Here the CDR3 reads CASSAGMLSTEAFF. CDR3 nucleotides: TGTGCCAGCAGTGCAGGGATGCTTAGCACTGAAGCTTTCTTT.

The V call is TRBV7-3, the J call TRBJ2-3, with 13 bases identical to TRBD2. CDR1 SGHTA and CDR2 FQGTGA come from the germline V gene. This CDR3 contains 14 residues. The junction had 1 base not matched to a gene; V was cut back by 4 bases and J by 6 bases. As DNA, the CDR3 is TGTGCCAGCAGCTCACTAGCGGGGGGGGATACGCAGTATTTT. This translates into CASSSLAGGDTQYF.

The chain links TRBV5-4 to TRBJ1-5; D not resolved. There are 13 residues in the CDR3. V lost 0 bases, J lost 11 bases, and 12 bases lay in between. The germline V gene has CDR1 SGHNT and CDR2 YYREEE (reference sequence). The CDR3 protein is CASSLGGFGSQHF. CDR3 DNA: TGTGCCAGCAGCTTGGGAGGTTTCGGCTCCCAGCATTTT.

This clone was seen just once. This chain uses TRBV5-1 with TRBJ2-7; 10 bases line up with TRBD1. Germline CDR1 and CDR2: SGHRS and YFSETQ. The CDR3 covers 22 residues. J lost 0 bases, V lost 2 bases, and 23 bases had no gene match. The CDR3 here is CASSFSTTQGQGLPPRSYEQYF. The DNA of the CDR3 is TGCGCCAGCAGCTTCTCAACTACGCAGGGACAGGGGCTCCCGCCTCGCTCCTACGAGCAGTACTTC.

This chain connects TRBV6-5 to TRBJ1-2; D ambiguous. Per the germline V gene, CDR1 is MNHEY and CDR2 is SVGAGI. CDR3 length: 13 residues. V lost 0 bases to trimming and J lost 4 bases, with 6 bases between them. This CDR3 is CASSYSRFYGYTF. Written as DNA, the CDR3 is TGTGCCAGCAGTTACTCGAGGTTCTATGGCTACACCTTC.

The CDR3 coding sequence is TGTGCCAGCAGTCATTTACAGGGGGCCTACGAGCAGTACTTC. Amino acid sequence: CASSHLQGAYEQYF. The chain combines TRBV6-1 with TRBJ2-7; TRBD1 matches 8 bases. J gave up 2 bases and V 5 bases, and 5 bases lay outside the gene matches. This CDR3 has 14 amino acids. CDR1 MNHNS and CDR2 SASEGT come from the germline V gene.

The V and J genes are TRBV9 and TRBJ1-4, with D perhaps matching TRBD1 (6 bases). Trimming removed 0 bases from V and 8 bases from J, with 11 bases in between. The CDR3 runs to 14 residues. The germline gives CDR1 SGDLS, CDR2 YYNGEE. DNA of the CDR3: TGTGCCAGCAGCGTAGGGGGGCGCGTGGAAAAACTGTTTTTT. Protein product: CASSVGGRVEKLFF.

The rearrangement uses TRBV7-2 and TRBJ2-2; 7 bases match TRBD2. The CDR3 extends over 16 amino acids. Trimming at V came to 6 bases and at J to 2 bases, leaving 9 bases not matched to a gene. CDR1 SGHTA and CDR2 FQGNSA come from the germline V gene. The CDR3 protein is CASRPNLAVNTGELFF. The CDR3 bases are TGTGCCAGCAGGCCAAACCTAGCGGTTAACACCGGGGAGCTGTTTTTT.

The chain has TRBV28 and TRBJ1-4; TRBD1 aligns across 8 bases. The germline gives CDR1 MDHEN, CDR2 SYDVKM. V gave up 3 bases and J gave up 2 bases; unmatched junction bases: 11. This CDR3 contains 18 residues. CDR3 loop: CASSLSGGSASTNEKLFF. The CDR3 nucleotides read TGTGCCAGCAGTTTGTCAGGGGGCTCGGCTTCGACTAATGAAAAACTGTTTTTT.

This chain links TRBV5-1 with TRBJ2-1; 9 bases map to TRBD2. CDR3 size: 15 residues. With 4 bases clipped from V and 2 bases from J, the junction kept 4 bases outside the gene matches. Germline V gene data show CDR1 as SGHRS and CDR2 as YFSETQ. The CDR3, as DNA: TGCGCCAGCAGCCCGGGACTAGCCCCCTACAATGAGCAGTTCTTC. This sequence encodes CASSPGLAPYNEQFF. Based on the CDR3 plus reference TRBV5-1 and TRBJ2-1, the full variable domain is KAGVTQTPRYLIKTRGQQVTLSCSPISGHRSVSWYQQTPGQGLQFLFEYFSETQRNKGNFPGRFSGRQFSNSRSEMNVSTLELGDSALYLCASSPGLAPYNEQFFGPGTRLTVL.

The rearrangement joins TRBV5-5 to TRBJ2-3, with 7 bases identical to TRBD1. V shed 4 bases, J shed 4 bases, and the junction held 9 bases outside the gene matches. This CDR3 spans 15 amino acids. Germline V gene data show CDR1 as SGHKS and CDR2 as YYEKEE (reference sequence). This CDR3 is CASSPQGVRADTQYF. The CDR3 DNA reads as TGTGCCAGCAGCCCTCAGGGGGTTCGAGCAGATACGCAGTATTTT.

The chain carries TRBV28 and TRBJ2-3; the match to TRBD2 covers 10 bases. The V segment lost 6 bases and the J segment 4 bases; nucleotides outside the gene matches: 10. The CDR3 is 16 amino acids. The germline gives CDR1 MDHEN, CDR2 SYDVKM. The CDR3 spells CASRIPSGSGADTQYF. The CDR3 DNA is TGTGCCAGCAGGATACCTAGCGGGAGTGGAGCAGATACGCAGTATTTT.

This chain joins TRBV19 and TRBJ2-1, with D perhaps matching TRBD2 (6 bases). Between the trimmed V and J ends, which lost 6 bases and 7 bases, there was a span of 22 bases. From germline, CDR1 is LNHDA and CDR2 SQIVND (reference sequence). This CDR3 has 16 residues. The CDR3 loop is CASSPSSAGKGNEQFF. The CDR3 region has the DNA TGTGCCAGTAGCCCTTCCAGCGCGGGAAAAGGGAATGAGCAGTTCTTC.

CDR3 residues: CSVEVGYEQYF. The CDR3, as DNA: TGCAGCGTTGAAGTCGGTTACGAGCAGTACTTC. This chain links TRBV29-1 with TRBJ2-7; D not certain. The CDR3 covers 11 residues. Trimming shortened V by 1 base and J by 4 bases, and 5 bases separated the two germline ends. Germline lookup yields CDR1 SQVTM and CDR2 ANQGSEA.

The V gene is TRBV19, the J gene TRBJ1-3, with 9 bases identical to TRBD1. Germline CDR1 and CDR2: LNHDA and SQIVND (reference sequence). This CDR3 has 20 residues. V lost 5 bases to trimming and J lost 3 bases; unmatched junction nucleotides: 20. In DNA, the CDR3 is TGTGCCAGTAGTCCCTACCCGGGACAGGGAAAGCAAAGAGGTGGAAACACCATATATTTT. Translating it yields CASSPYPGQGKQRGGNTIYF.

This clone occurred once. The V call is TRBV6-5, the J call TRBJ2-1, with D unresolved. Trimming pared 6 bases from V and 7 bases from J, leaving 7 bases between. The CDR3 is 11 amino acids. CDR1 and CDR2 (germline): MNHEY, SVGAGI. The CDR3 coding sequence is TGTGCCAGCAGCTCCTCTAATGAGCAGTTCTTC. Amino acids: CASSSSNEQFF.

This clone was seen once. This sequence joins TRBV5-1 and TRBJ1-2; possible D gene TRBD1, 5 bases. This CDR3 contains 14 residues. Trimming cost V 4 bases and J 7 bases, with 17 bases left between them. Germline assignment: CDR1 SGHRS and CDR2 YFSETQ. The CDR3 region has the DNA TGCGCCAGCAGCCCTACATACCGGGGGGGTGGCTACACCTTC. Protein: CASSPTYRGGGYTF.